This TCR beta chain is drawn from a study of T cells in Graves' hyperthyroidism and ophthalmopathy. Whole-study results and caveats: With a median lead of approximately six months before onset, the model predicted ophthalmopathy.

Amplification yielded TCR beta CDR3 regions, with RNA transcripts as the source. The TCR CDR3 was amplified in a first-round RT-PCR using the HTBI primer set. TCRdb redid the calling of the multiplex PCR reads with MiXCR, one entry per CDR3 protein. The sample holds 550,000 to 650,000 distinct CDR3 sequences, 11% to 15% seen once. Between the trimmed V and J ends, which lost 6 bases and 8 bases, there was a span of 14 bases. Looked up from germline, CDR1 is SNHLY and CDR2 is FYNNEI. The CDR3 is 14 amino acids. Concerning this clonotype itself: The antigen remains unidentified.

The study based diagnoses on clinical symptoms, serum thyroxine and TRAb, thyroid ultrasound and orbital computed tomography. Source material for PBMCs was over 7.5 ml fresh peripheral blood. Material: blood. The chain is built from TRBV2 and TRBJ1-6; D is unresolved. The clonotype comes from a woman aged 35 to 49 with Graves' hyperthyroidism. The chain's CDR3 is CASSADRGDSPLHF. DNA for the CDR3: TGTGCCAGCAGCGCTGATCGGGGAGATTCACCCCTCCACTTT.